This is a list of T cell receptor beta chains from one sample in a study of cytomegalovirus exposure and HLA in healthy donors. The assay was immunoSEQ multiplex PCR, and TCRdb's table has in-frame clones only and misses some. The profile shows 150,000 to 250,000 clones, around 85% of them singletons. Sequencing was done on a sample of PBMCs. These receptors came from a woman between 45 and 60 years old in good health and CMV-seronegative. Both conserved end residues are part of each CDR3. D genes are given only for firm matches. Clone sizes are given selectively: once, few, many, or a class where the clone is expanded.

v_call,j_call,clone_size,cdr3_length,d_call,cdr3_nt,cdr3_aa
TRBV10-3,TRBJ2-7,.,13,.,TGTGCCATCAGTGGCGGGGAACCCTACGAGCAGTACTTC,CAISGGEPYEQYF
TRBV28,TRBJ1-2,.,15,TRBD1,TGTGCCAGCAGTTTAGGGACAGGGCGATCTGGGGGCTACACCTTC,CASSLGTGRSGGYTF
TRBV7-6,TRBJ2-1,once,12,.,TGTGCCAGCAGCCCTCTGGGCGCCCAACAGTTCTTC,CASSPLGAQQFF
TRBV19,TRBJ2-2,.,16,.,TGTGCCAGTAGTCTCCTCCCAGGGGGGATCGACGGGGAGCTGTTTTTT,CASSLLPGGIDGELFF
TRBV29-1,TRBJ2-2,.,13,.,TGCAGCGTTGAACATTGGAACACCGGGGAGCTGTTTTTT,CSVEHWNTGELFF
TRBV28,TRBJ1-2,.,14,.,TGTGCCAGCAGTCCTTTAGACAGTAACTATGGCTACACCTTC,CASSPLDSNYGYTF
TRBV7-9,TRBJ1-2,few,12,.,TGTTCCAGCAGCCTACAGGGCGATGGCTACACCTTC,CSSSLQGDGYTF
TRBV18,TRBJ2-3,.,23,TRBD2,TGTGCCAGCTCACCCCGAATGTCGGGACTAGCGGGAGGGCGGTCGATTTGGACAGATACGCAGTATTTT,CASSPRMSGLAGGRSIWTDTQYF
TRBV7-3,TRBJ2-1,.,13,.,TGTGCCAGCAGCCGGACTTCCTACAATGAGCAGTTCTTC,CASSRTSYNEQFF
TRBV4-1,TRBJ2-1,.,19,.,TGCGCCAGCAGCCAAGGTGGGAAACTCGGCGGGCCAGAAAACAATGAGCAGTTCTTC,CASSQGGKLGGPENNEQFF
TRBV29-1,TRBJ1-2,once,14,TRBD1,TGCAGCGGCTATGCCCAGGGGGCTGGGTATGGCTACACCTTC,CSGYAQGAGYGYTF
TRBV6-5,TRBJ1-5,.,14,TRBD1,TGTGCCAGCCACCCTACAGGGGCCAATCAGCCCCAGCATTTT,CASHPTGANQPQHF
TRBV7-2,TRBJ1-1,.,14,.,TGTGCCAGCAGCTTGATGGGCGCGAACACTGAAGCTTTCTTT,CASSLMGANTEAFF
TRBV2,TRBJ2-7,.,13,.,TGTGCCAGCAGTGACACGGGGATCTACGAGCAGTACTTC,CASSDTGIYEQYF
TRBV7-9,TRBJ2-1,once,13,TRBD1,TGTGCCAGCAGCGTGGGACAGGGCTATGAGCAGTTCTTC,CASSVGQGYEQFF
TRBV6-1,TRBJ1-1,few,13,TRBD1,TGTGCCAGCAGTGAAGGGGACAGAGTTAAGGCTTTCTTT,CASSEGDRVKAFF
TRBV27,TRBJ2-1,.,15,TRBD2,TGTGCCAGCAGTTACGTAGCGGGAGTTAGAAATGAGCAGTTCTTC,CASSYVAGVRNEQFF
TRBV5-5,TRBJ2-7,.,15,TRBD2,TGTGCCAGCAGCTTGGAGCGGGAGGGCCCCTACGAGCAGTACTTC,CASSLEREGPYEQYF
TRBV28,TRBJ2-2,.,15,.,TGTGCCAGCAGTTTAAAGCGCCCCAACACCGGGGAGCTGTTTTTT,CASSLKRPNTGELFF
TRBV10-3,TRBJ1-5,.,14,.,TGTGCCATCAGTGGTGAGGCCGGAAATCAGCCCCAGCATTTT,CAISGEAGNQPQHF
TRBV5-4,TRBJ2-5,.,15,TRBD1,TGTGCCAGCAGCCCGGGACAGGGGCACCAAGAGACCCAGTACTTC,CASSPGQGHQETQYF
TRBV5-5,TRBJ1-3,.,16,TRBD1,TGTGCCAGCAGCCCCGACAGGGTAAGCTCTGGAAACACCATATATTTT,CASSPDRVSSGNTIYF
TRBV2,TRBJ2-7,.,14,TRBD1,TGTGCCAGCAGTGTGGGACAGGGGTCCTACGAGCAGTACTTC,CASSVGQGSYEQYF
TRBV9,TRBJ2-1,once,15,TRBD2,TGTGCCAGCAGCGTAGGGAGCGGGAGAATCTATGAGCAGTTCTTC,CASSVGSGRIYEQFF
TRBV29-1,TRBJ2-1,.,16,TRBD2,TGCAGCGTTGCCCCTCCTAGGGCGGGAGCCTATAATGAGCAGTTCTTC,CSVAPPRAGAYNEQFF
TRBV7-2,TRBJ1-3,.,14,.,TGTGCCAGCAGCTTCCCCGGGAATGGAAACACCATATATTTT,CASSFPGNGNTIYF
TRBV28,TRBJ2-1,.,14,.,TGTGCCAGTGAAAACCCCCGGGGGTACAATGAGCAGTTCTTC,CASENPRGYNEQFF
TRBV19,TRBJ1-1,.,13,.,TGTGCCAGTAAAAATTCGGTGAACACTGAAGCTTTCTTT,CASKNSVNTEAFF
TRBV5-8,TRBJ1-5,.,15,TRBD1,TGTGCCAGCAGCTGGACGGGACAGGGGACTCAGCCCCAGCATTTT,CASSWTGQGTQPQHF